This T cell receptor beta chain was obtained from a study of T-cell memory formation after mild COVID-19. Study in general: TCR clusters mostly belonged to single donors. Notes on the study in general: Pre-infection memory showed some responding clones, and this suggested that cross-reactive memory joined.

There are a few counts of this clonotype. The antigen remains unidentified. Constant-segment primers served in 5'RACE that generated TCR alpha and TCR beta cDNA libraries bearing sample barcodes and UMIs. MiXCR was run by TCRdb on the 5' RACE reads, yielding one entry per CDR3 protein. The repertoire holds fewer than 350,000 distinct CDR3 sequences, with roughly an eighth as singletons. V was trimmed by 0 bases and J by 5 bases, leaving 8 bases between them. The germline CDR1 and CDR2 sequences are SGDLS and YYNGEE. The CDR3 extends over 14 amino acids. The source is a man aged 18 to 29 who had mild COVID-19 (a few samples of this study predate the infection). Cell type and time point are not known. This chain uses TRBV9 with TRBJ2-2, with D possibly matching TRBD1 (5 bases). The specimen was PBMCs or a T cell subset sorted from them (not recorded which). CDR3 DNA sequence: TGTGCCAGCAGCGTAGGTGGGGCGACCGGGGAGCTGTTTTTT. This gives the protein CASSVGGATGELFF.